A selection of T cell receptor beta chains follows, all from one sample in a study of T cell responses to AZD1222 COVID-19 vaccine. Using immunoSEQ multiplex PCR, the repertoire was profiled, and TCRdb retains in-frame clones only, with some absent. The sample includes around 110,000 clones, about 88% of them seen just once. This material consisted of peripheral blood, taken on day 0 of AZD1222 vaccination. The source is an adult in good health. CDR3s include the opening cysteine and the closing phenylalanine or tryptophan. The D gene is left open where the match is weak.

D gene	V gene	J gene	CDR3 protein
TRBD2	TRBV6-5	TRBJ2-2	CATSFGAGDTGELFF
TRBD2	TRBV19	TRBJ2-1	CASSWRGGGEQFF
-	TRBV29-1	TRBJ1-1	CSLGETEAFF
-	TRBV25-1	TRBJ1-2	CASRVSGYTF
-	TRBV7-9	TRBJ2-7	CASSLGTYEQYF
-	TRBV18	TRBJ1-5	CASSPQSQGEPQHF
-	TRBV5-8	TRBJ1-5	CASSIRGEGNQPQHF
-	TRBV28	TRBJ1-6	CASIGNSYNSPLHF
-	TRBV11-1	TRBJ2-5	CASSFPGVETQYF
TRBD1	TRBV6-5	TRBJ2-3	CASITTGGDTQYF
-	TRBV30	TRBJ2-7	CAWRVNGPKEQYF
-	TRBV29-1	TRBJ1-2	CSVEADSGNYGYTF
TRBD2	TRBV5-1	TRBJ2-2	CASSLAREVDGELFF
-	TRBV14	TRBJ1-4	CASSLSTLGNEKLFF
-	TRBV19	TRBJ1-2	CASSAQSSSYGYTF